This TCR beta chain was captured by sequencing in a study of tissue T cells after allogeneic stem cell transplantation. Findings and caveats of the study: Tissue-detected TCR repertoire was only partly captured by blood and spleen T cells. Few T cell clones were shared across patients, but motif clusters showed tissue-specific shared signatures.

The time point: mouse harvest day 14 after allogeneic transplant. The graft held 10^6 splenic CD5+ T cells and 10^7 T-cell-depleted bone marrow cells. Mice had MHC-mismatched B6 into BALB/c GVHD, sampled day 7 or 14. Germline V gives CDR1 SGHDT, CDR2 FRDEAV. Losses at the gene ends were 5 bases for V and 4 bases for J; bases not matched to a gene: 5. CDR3 length: 13 residues. This clone came up a few times. Its target is not known. Gene names refer to mouse genes. The read terminates 1 residue before the CDR3 end, so the remaining end is supplied by the germline J gene. CDR3 sequences, V/J genes, frequencies and template counts came from survey-depth TCRbeta sequencing. TCRdb's table, derived via immunoSEQ multiplex PCR, lists solely in-frame clones and lacks some. The sample consists of over a thousand clones, approximately 60% of them appearing once.

The sample comprised liver tissue. This TCR was sampled from a female BALB/c mouse given C57BL/6 T cells with graft-versus-host disease after an allogeneic hematopoietic cell transplant. The V gene is TRBV14, the J gene TRBJ1-2; 7 bases map to TRBD1. Incomplete CDR3 DNA: TGTGCCAGCAGCCGCGGGACAGTCTCCGACTACACC. Residues: CASSRGTVSDYT. The CDR3 reads in full as CASSRGTVSDYTF.